This TCR beta chain stems from a study of cytomegalovirus exposure and HLA in healthy donors. Trimming took 7 bases from V and 1 from J; bases not matched to a gene: 6. In germline, CDR1 is LNHDA, CDR2 SQIVND (reference sequence). This CDR3 contains 15 residues. Vbeta (60) and Jbeta (13) primers were used in the PCR. TCRdb keeps only in-frame clones here, not all; method: immunoSEQ multiplex PCR. The table includes over 85,000 clones, around 8% detected once. Sequencing was carried out using PBMCs. The chain is built from TRBV19 and TRBJ1-3, with 8 nucleotides matching TRBD1. This clonotype originated in a man aged 45-65 years in good health and CMV-seronegative. CDR3 residues: CASTARGPSGNTIYF. In DNA, the CDR3 is TGTGCCAGTACCGCCAGGGGGCCTTCTGGAAACACCATATATTTT.